Below, 28 T cell receptor beta chains from the same sample are listed, as sequenced in a study of T cell responses to AZD1222 COVID-19 vaccine. Repertoires were generated with immunoSEQ multiplex PCR, while TCRdb's copy carries only in-frame clones and drops some. The sample consists of approximately 140,000 clones, about 92% of them appearing once. The sample consisted of peripheral blood, taken 28 days after the second AZD1222 dose. The receptors originated from an adult who received the AZD1222 COVID-19 vaccine.

The CDR3 reads CSAGKYGYTF. The DNA of the CDR3 is TGCAGTGCTGGAAAATATGGCTACACCTTC. The genes are TRBV20-1 and TRBJ1-2; D uncertain. Trimming stripped 5 bases from V and 5 bases from J, with 6 bases between. Germline-derived CDR1 and CDR2 are DFQATT and SNEGSKA (reference sequence). CDR3 size: 10 residues.

This clone appeared once. The genes are TRBV9 and TRBJ1-3; D unresolved. CDR1 and CDR2 (germline): SGDLS, YYNGEE. Trimming cost V 3 bases and J 3 bases, with 10 bases left between them. This CDR3 is built from 14 residues. CDR3 sequence reads: CASSDGERGNTIYF. CDR3 nucleotides: TGTGCCAGCAGCGACGGAGAACGTGGAAACACCATATATTTT.

V is TRBV6-5 and J is TRBJ1-1; D unresolved. The CDR3 sequence is 14 residues long. V lost 0 bases and J 1 base, leaving 6 bases between the germline ends. Germline CDR1 reads MNHEY; CDR2 reads SVGAGI. Here the CDR3 DNA reads TGTGCCAGCAGTTACTCACCGGGGAACACTGAAGCTTTCTTT. Protein: CASSYSPGNTEAFF.

This chain joins TRBV18 and TRBJ1-5, with D unresolved. The germline V gene has CDR1 KGHSH and CDR2 LQKENI. The length of the CDR3 is 17 residues. The V end lost 3 bases, the J end lost 0 bases, and 15 bases lay between the germline ends. CDR3 DNA sequence: TGTGCCAGCTCACCCAACCAACCCGGCTATAGCAATCAGCCCCAGCATTTT. Its protein is CASSPNQPGYSNQPQHF.

The rearrangement uses TRBV27 and TRBJ2-1; D is uncertain. Trimming stripped 6 bases from V and 0 bases from J, with 12 bases between. Per the germline V gene, CDR1 is MNHEY and CDR2 is SMNVEV (reference sequence). The CDR3 extends over 15 amino acids. The CDR3 bases are TGTGCCAGCAGCACCTCCTCCAGCTCCTACAATGAGCAGTTCTTC. Translated: CASSTSSSSYNEQFF.

The chain is built from TRBV19 and TRBJ1-2; D perhaps matches TRBD1 (5 bases). The CDR3 has 15 residues. V gave up 3 bases and J gave up 2 bases, with 13 bases separating them. Germline-derived CDR1 and CDR2 are LNHDA and SQIVND (reference sequence). The CDR3 bases are TGTGCCAGTAGTATTGGGGCAACCTTGAACTATGGCTACACCTTC. It specifies CASSIGATLNYGYTF.

The V call is TRBV25-1, the J call TRBJ2-3, with 9 bases matching TRBD1. Germline loops: CDR1 MGHDK, CDR2 SYGVNS. V dropped 3 bases and J dropped 6; count of bases not matched to a gene: 4. The CDR3 sequence is 14 residues long. The CDR3 sequence: CASSEGQGRDTQYF. DNA of the CDR3: TGTGCCAGCAGTGAGGGACAGGGAAGGGATACGCAGTATTTT.

The chain links TRBV4-3 to TRBJ1-2; D is possibly TRBD1 (5 bases). Between the trimmed V and J ends, which lost 0 bases and 4 bases, there was a span of 9 bases. Germline V CDR1 and CDR2: LGHNA, YSLEER. The CDR3 contains 14 residues. DNA for the CDR3: TGCGCCAGCAGCCAAGAAGGGGCTCCCTATGGCTACACCTTC. Its translation: CASSQEGAPYGYTF.

The chain's CDR3 is CASSPITGNQPQHF. Written as DNA, the CDR3 is TGTGCCAGCTCACCAATTACAGGGAATCAGCCCCAGCATTTT. V usage is TRBV18 and J usage is TRBJ1-5, with D perhaps matching TRBD1 (6 bases). The CDR3 has 14 residues. Trimming pared 2 bases from V and 4 bases from J, leaving 9 bases between. The germline V gene encodes CDR1 KGHSH and CDR2 LQKENI.

The genes are TRBV19 and TRBJ1-1, with a tentative D call TRBD1 (5 bases). The CDR3 totals 15 residues. Trimming pared 3 bases from V and 1 base from J, leaving 12 bases between. Germline V gene sequence: CDR1 LNHDA, CDR2 SQIVND (reference sequence). The CDR3 sequence is CASSITGPRNTEAFF. The CDR3 nucleotides read TGTGCCAGTAGTATTACAGGTCCGAGGAACACTGAAGCTTTCTTT.

V gene TRBV7-3 combines with J gene TRBJ2-2; 8 nucleotides line up with TRBD2. In germline, CDR1 is SGHTA, CDR2 FQGTGA. This CDR3 region has 19 residues. V dropped 0 bases and J dropped 0; count of bases not matched to a gene: 9. The chain's CDR3 is CASSLTRTSGDPNTGELFF. The CDR3 nucleotides read TGTGCCAGCAGCTTAACGAGAACTAGCGGAGATCCGAACACCGGGGAGCTGTTTTTT.

This chain connects TRBV24-1 to TRBJ2-3; 7 positions agree with TRBD1. The germline V gene has CDR1 KGHDR and CDR2 SFDVKD. The CDR3 length is 15 residues. The V segment lost 1 base and the J segment 1 base; nucleotides outside the gene matches: 1. The CDR3, as DNA: TGTGCCACCAGTGATTTCGGGACAGGCACAGATACGCAGTATTTT. It translates to CATSDFGTGTDTQYF.

The CDR3 DNA reads as TGTGCCAGCAGTGATAGCGGGACCTACTCCTACGAGCAGTACTTC. It encodes CASSDSGTYSYEQYF. The rearrangement links TRBV25-1 to TRBJ2-7; the match to TRBD2 covers 8 bases. Per germline, CDR1 MGHDK and CDR2 SYGVNS. The ends lost 3 bases at V and 0 bases at J; junction bases unmatched: 4. CDR3 length: 15 amino acids.

This rearrangement joins TRBV5-1 to TRBJ2-7, with TRBD1 matching over 7 bases. The CDR3 consists of 15 residues. The V gene's germline CDR1 is SGHRS and CDR2 YFSETQ. The junction had 4 bases not matched to a gene; V was cut back by 0 bases and J by 1 base. CDR3 protein: CASSLGDSVSYEQYF. CDR3 in DNA: TGCGCCAGCAGCTTGGGGGACAGCGTGTCCTACGAGCAGTACTTC.

As concerns this clone: Within the sample, other DNA sequences also encode this same CDR3. This chain links TRBV19 with TRBJ1-2; D gene ambiguous. Germline-derived CDR1 and CDR2 are LNHDA and SQIVND (reference sequence). V gave up 4 bases and J gave up 5 bases, with 8 bases separating them. The CDR3 is 12 residues long. CDR3 loop: CASSTSGYGYTF. The CDR3 nucleotides read TGTGCCAGTAGTACGTCCGGGTATGGCTACACCTTC. The complete variable domain, with remaining parts taken from reference TRBV19 and TRBJ1-2, reads DGGITQSPKYLFRKEGQNVTLSCEQNLNHDAMYWYRQDPGQGLRLIYYSQIVNDFQKGDIAEGYSVSREKKESFPLTVTSAQKNPTAFYLCASSTSGYGYTFGSGTRLTVV.

The rearrangement joins TRBV6-2 or TRBV6-3 to TRBJ2-1; 7 bases match TRBD2. CDR1 MNHEY and CDR2 SVGEGT come from the germline V gene. Trimming at V came to 0 bases and at J to 4 bases, leaving 9 bases not matched to a gene. This CDR3 has 17 amino acids. DNA of the CDR3: TGTGCCAGCAGTTACTCGCCCGTAGCGGGCCTTTACAATGAGCAGTTCTTC. It translates to CASSYSPVAGLYNEQFF.

This chain connects TRBV11-3 to TRBJ2-7; no clear D. Germline lookup yields CDR1 SGHNT and CDR2 YENEEA. V lost 5 bases, J lost 2 bases, and 16 bases lay in between. There are 15 residues in the CDR3. This CDR3 reads CASSLSVPFTYEQYF. The CDR3 nucleotides read TGTGCCAGCAGCCTGAGCGTACCGTTCACCTACGAGCAGTACTTC. The full variable domain, with the rest looked up from reference TRBV11-3 and TRBJ2-7, is EAGVVQSPRYKIIEKKQPVAFWCNPISGHNTLYWYLQNLGQGPELLIRYENEEAVDDSQLPKDRFSAERLKGVDSTLKIQPAELGDSAVYLCASSLSVPFTYEQYFGPGTRLTVT.

V gene TRBV27 combines with J gene TRBJ2-5, with 9 bases fitting TRBD2. This CDR3 is built from 15 residues. V was clipped by 6 bases and J by 2 bases; unmatched bases: 7. Per the germline V gene, CDR1 is MNHEY and CDR2 is SMNVEV (reference sequence). Here the CDR3 DNA reads TGTGCCAGCAGCCGTCGACTAGCGGCACAAGAGACCCAGTACTTC. Encoded protein: CASSRRLAAQETQYF.

V and J are TRBV24-1 and TRBJ1-5; TRBD1 matches 8 bases. In germline, CDR1 is KGHDR, CDR2 SFDVKD. V gave up 9 bases and J gave up 7 bases; unmatched junction bases: 7. CDR3 length equals 13 residues. CDR3 amino acids: CATSRQGNQPQHF. Written as DNA, the CDR3 is TGTGCCACCTCAAGACAGGGGAACCAGCCCCAGCATTTT.

This clone was counted only a few times. The chain links TRBV19 to TRBJ1-6; D is perhaps TRBD1 (6 bases). This CDR3 has 15 residues. The V gene lost 3 bases and the J gene lost 7 bases, with 13 bases spanning the gap. Germline V gives CDR1 LNHDA, CDR2 SQIVND (reference sequence). The CDR3 sequence: CASSIGGRVNSPLHF. The CDR3, as DNA: TGTGCCAGTAGTATTGGGGGCAGGGTAAATTCACCCCTCCACTTT.

The V gene is TRBV28, the J gene TRBJ2-5; D not certain. This CDR3 spans 11 amino acids. Germline V lookup: CDR1 MDHEN, CDR2 SYDVKM. V lost 2 bases to trimming and J lost 11 bases, with 9 bases between them. CDR3 sequence: CASSLASAQYF. The DNA for the CDR3 is TGTGCCAGCAGTTTAGCGTCGGCTCAGTACTTC.

This clone is a singleton in its sample. The chain joins TRBV19 to TRBJ1-2; TRBD1 matches at 7 bases. Germline V gene lookup returns CDR1 LNHDA and CDR2 SQIVND (reference sequence). This CDR3 has 17 amino acids. Trimming took 1 base from V and 4 from J; bases not matched to a gene: 12. The CDR3 nucleotides read TGTGCCAGTAGTATAGTGAGTGCGGGACAGTCGAGCTATGGCTACACCTTC. Amino acid sequence: CASSIVSAGQSSYGYTF.

This rearrangement joins TRBV19 to TRBJ2-3, with TRBD2 identical over 8 bases. There are 15 residues in the CDR3. The ends lost 6 bases at V and 3 bases at J; junction bases unmatched: 8. Germline CDR1 is LNHDA and CDR2 is SQIVND (reference sequence). This CDR3 is CASSPGLGFTDTQYF. The CDR3 bases are TGTGCCAGTAGCCCGGGACTAGGCTTTACAGATACGCAGTATTTT.

The chain recombines TRBV20-1 with TRBJ2-3, with a weak D call TRBD2 (6 bases). CDR3 length: 14 residues. The V end was cut by 6 bases, the J end by 0 bases, with 13 bases between. Per the germline V gene, CDR1 is DFQATT and CDR2 is SNEGSKA (reference sequence). The CDR3 region has the DNA TGCAGTGCCAGTTCTAGCGTCAGCACAGATACGCAGTATTTT. As protein: CSASSSVSTDTQYF.

The V and J genes are TRBV28 and TRBJ2-5; 9 nucleotides align to TRBD2. Germline loops: CDR1 MDHEN, CDR2 SYDVKM. With 4 bases clipped from V and 1 base from J, the junction kept 7 bases outside the gene matches. The CDR3 contains 16 residues. The CDR3 sequence is CASSYLGLAPQETQYF. CDR3 DNA sequence: TGTGCCAGCAGTTACCTCGGACTAGCGCCCCAAGAGACCCAGTACTTC.

In its sample, this clone was seen once. The V gene is TRBV4-1, the J gene TRBJ2-3; weak D call: TRBD2 (5 bases). V was pared by 1 base and J by 2 bases, with 10 bases between. The CDR3 consists of 15 residues. Germline V CDR1 and CDR2: MGHRA, YSYEKL. The CDR3 sequence: CASSQGDYTTDTQYF. CDR3 bases: TGCGCCAGCAGCCAAGGCGACTACACCACAGATACGCAGTATTTT.

The chain uses TRBV2 and TRBJ1-2; possible D gene TRBD1, 6 bases. Trimming pared 2 bases from V and 3 bases from J, leaving 10 bases between. Germline CDR1 and CDR2: SNHLY and FYNNEI. The CDR3 has 14 residues. The DNA for the CDR3 is TGTGCCAGCAGTGAACACAGGGAATACTATGGCTACACCTTC. Protein: CASSEHREYYGYTF.

The chain combines TRBV7-6 with TRBJ1-5, with no clear D. V was pared by 0 bases and J by 6 bases, with 3 bases between. This CDR3 comprises 12 residues. Per germline, CDR1 SGHVS and CDR2 FNYEAQ. CDR3 region: CASSLAGQPQHF. In DNA, the CDR3 is TGTGCCAGCAGCTTAGCTGGTCAGCCCCAGCATTTT.